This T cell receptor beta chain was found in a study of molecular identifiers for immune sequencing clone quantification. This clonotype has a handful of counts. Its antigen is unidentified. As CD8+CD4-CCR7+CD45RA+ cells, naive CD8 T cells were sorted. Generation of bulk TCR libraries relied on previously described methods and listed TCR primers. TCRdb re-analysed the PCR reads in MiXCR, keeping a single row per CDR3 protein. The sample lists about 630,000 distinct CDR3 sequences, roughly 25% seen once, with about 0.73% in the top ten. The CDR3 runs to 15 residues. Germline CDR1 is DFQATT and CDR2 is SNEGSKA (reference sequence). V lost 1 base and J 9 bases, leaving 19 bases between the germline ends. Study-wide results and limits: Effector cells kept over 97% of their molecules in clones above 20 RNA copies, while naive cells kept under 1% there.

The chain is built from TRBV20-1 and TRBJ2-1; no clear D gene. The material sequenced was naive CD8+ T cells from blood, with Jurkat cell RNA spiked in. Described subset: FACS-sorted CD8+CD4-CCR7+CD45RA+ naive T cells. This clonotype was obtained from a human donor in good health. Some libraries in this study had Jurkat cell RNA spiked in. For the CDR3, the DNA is TGCAGTGCTAGAGCCGCCGGGCCCTCCCCCGGTGAGCAGTTCTTC. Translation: CSARAAGPSPGEQFF.